One and the same sample provided the 10 T cell receptor beta chains below, sequenced in a study of OX40 agonist ivuxolimab in advanced cancers. Libraries were built with the immunoSEQ multiplex PCR assay. TCRdb stores this immuneACCESS table with in-frame sequences only. Part of the clones is absent; in the studies checked, under half of the shortfall reflects unresolved V genes, and no reason is known for the rest. For this sample the table gives about 93,000 clones, of which about 88% were detected only once. The ten largest clones add up to under 0.4% of the sample. The sample in question was CD4+ or CD8+ T cells sorted from blood, obtained in a trial of the OX40 agonist ivuxolimab. The receptors derive from an adult with an advanced solid tumor such as melanoma, head and neck, liver or kidney cancer.

There are a few counts of this clone. The rearrangement links TRBV5-5 to TRBJ1-2, with no clear D. With 0 bases removed from V and 4 bases from J, the gap between germline ends came to 16 bases. The germline V gene encodes CDR1 SGHKS and CDR2 YYEKEE (reference sequence). The CDR3 runs 16 residues. CDR3 protein: CASSLAPRAVGYGYTF. The CDR3 bases are TGTGCCAGCAGCTTGGCCCCCCGGGCAGTTGGCTATGGCTACACCTTC.

The chain uses TRBV4-3 and TRBJ2-5; TRBD2 aligns across 14 bases. CDR1 is LGHNA, CDR2 YSLEER, per germline. The CDR3 extends over 14 amino acids. With 5 bases clipped from V and 5 bases from J, the junction kept 1 base outside the gene matches. The CDR3 spells CASSRTSGRETQYF. The CDR3, as DNA: TGCGCCAGCAGCAGGACTAGCGGGAGGGAGACCCAGTACTTC.

The chain combines TRBV30 with TRBJ1-5; D remains unclear. Germline V gene data show CDR1 as GTSNPN and CDR2 as SVGIG (reference sequence). The CDR3 runs to 14 residues. Trimming pared 1 base from V and 2 bases from J, leaving 9 bases between. The CDR3 DNA reads TGTGCCTGGAGTGATCTCGCGGGCAATCAGCCCCAGCATTTT. Translated, it gives CAWSDLAGNQPQHF.

Remarks on this clone: The same CDR3 arises from other DNA sequences in this sample as well. The chain is built from TRBV5-1 and TRBJ2-2; 7 nucleotides align to TRBD1. From germline, CDR1 is SGHRS and CDR2 YFSETQ. The V and J ends lost 4 bases and 2 bases, in that order; junction bases with no gene match: 5. The CDR3 length is 15 residues. The CDR3 DNA follows: TGCGCCAGCAGCCCCGGGACAGTTAACACCGGGGAGCTGTTTTTT. Its protein is CASSPGTVNTGELFF. The whole variable domain, filled in from reference TRBV5-1 and TRBJ2-2, reads KAGVTQTPRYLIKTRGQQVTLSCSPISGHRSVSWYQQTPGQGLQFLFEYFSETQRNKGNFPGRFSGRQFSNSRSEMNVSTLELGDSALYLCASSPGTVNTGELFFGEGSRLTVL.

CDR3 coding DNA: TGTGCCAGCAGCCAAACAGGGATGATCACTGAAGCTTTCTTT. This gives the protein CASSQTGMITEAFF. The J gene is TRBJ1-1, the V gene TRBV14; possible D gene TRBD1, 6 bases. Trimming stripped 2 bases from V and 4 bases from J, with 11 bases between. From germline, CDR1 is SGHDN and CDR2 FVKESK. This CDR3 has 14 residues.

This chain links TRBV21-1 with TRBJ1-2. TRBV21-1 is a known pseudogene. The CDR3 runs to 15 residues. The CDR3 nucleotides read TGTGCCAGCAGCCAGCAGGGGCGGGGGCTCTATGGCTACACCTTC. The encoded protein is CASSQQGRGLYGYTF.

This chain connects TRBV23-1 to TRBJ2-7; either TRBD1 or TRBD2 may supply D (5 bases each). TRBV23-1 is an ORF for which the function is uncertain. CDR3 length equals 17 residues. V was trimmed by 0 bases and J by 3 bases, leaving 18 bases between them. The CDR3 protein is CASSQSNRGPKGYEQYF. As DNA, the CDR3 is TGCGCCAGCAGTCAATCGAACCGGGGCCCCAAGGGCTACGAGCAGTACTTC.

The chain employs TRBV19 and TRBJ1-1; tentative D call: TRBD1 (6 bases). Germline V gene data show CDR1 as LNHDA and CDR2 as SQIVND (reference sequence). The CDR3 totals 15 residues. V was pared by 5 bases and J by 5 bases, with 18 bases between. This CDR3 is CASSHRLGGETEAFF. CDR3 nucleotide sequence: TGTGCCAGTAGTCACCGGTTGGGGGGCGAGACTGAAGCTTTCTTT.

In regard to this clone: Other DNA sequences within the sample encode an identical CDR3. CDR3 sequence (DNA): TGTGCCAGCAGCTTAGCGGGAGGGCCCTACGAGCAGTACTTC. It is translated as CASSLAGGPYEQYF. The V call is TRBV7-9, the J call TRBJ2-7, with TRBD2 identical over 7 bases. V trimming: 0 bases; J trimming: 2 bases; junction bases outside the gene matches: 1. The CDR3 covers 14 residues. Germline CDR1 reads SEHNR; CDR2 reads FQNEAQ (reference sequence).

This clone was seen only a few times. The chain is built from TRBV19 and TRBJ2-1; 7 nucleotides match TRBD1. The germline CDR1 and CDR2 sequences are LNHDA and SQIVND (reference sequence). Trimming cost V 10 bases and J 10 bases; bases outside gene matches: 13. The CDR3 extends over 13 amino acids. CDR3 sequence (DNA): TGTGCCACGTCAGGGGGTCGAGCAGGAGAGCAGTTCTTC. Amino acid sequence: CATSGGRAGEQFF.